This TCR beta chain was retrieved from a study of CD8 T cells in ankylosing spondylitis. Study results and limitations: Clones tied to disease were said to be significantly enriched in matched ankylosing spondylitis synovial fluid. In ankylosing spondylitis blood, a motif of roughly eight highly homologous TCR beta variants appeared characteristic.

The CDR3 is 14 residues long. Germline CDR1 reads DFQATT; CDR2 reads SNEGSKA (reference sequence). TCRdb independently ran MiXCR on the 5' RACE reads; one entry per CDR3 protein. Of more than 150,000 distinct CDR3 sequences detected, approximately 13% appear once; the ten largest clones hold 9.5% to 12%. The table lists this clonotype with many counts. Its antigen is still unknown. The sample consisted of blood, either unsorted or a sorted T cell fraction (not recorded which). The sequence was obtained from a female donor with ankylosing spondylitis or in good health (not recorded which). The rearrangement joins TRBV20-1 to TRBJ2-3, with D perhaps TRBD2 (6 bases). CDR3 DNA sequence: TGCAGCGCCGAACGGGGGAAGAGCACAGATACGCAGTATTTT. Translation gives CSAERGKSTDTQYF.